The 18 T cell receptor beta chains in this list originate from one sample, sequenced in a study of blood T cells in healthy people across ages. With a J-beta primer mix and a sample-barcoded 5' primer, a second PCR ran about 7 to 12 cycles. Each CDR3 protein is one row after TCRdb ran MiXCR on the 5' RACE reads. The profile covers more than 1,000,000 distinct CDR3 sequences, with around 27% appearing a single time and around 0.7% taken by the ten largest. These sequences were also reported in another study, on T cells of mothers and their children.

Sequencing was done on a sample of blood. Every receptor here comes from a girl aged 2-10 years in good health.

The V gene is TRBV6-5, the J gene TRBJ2-3, with 9 bases matching TRBD2. The CDR3 is made up of 14 amino acids. V lost 6 bases and J lost 4; bases outside the gene matches: 5. Per the germline V gene, CDR1 is MNHEY and CDR2 is SVGAGI. For the CDR3, the DNA is TGTGCCAGCAGCTGGACTAGCGTTGCAGATACGCAGTATTTT. Its translation is CASSWTSVADTQYF.

This clonotype has more than one count but fewer than ten. The chain carries TRBV5-1 and TRBJ1-2; D ambiguous. The germline V gene encodes CDR1 SGHRS and CDR2 YFSETQ. V lost 0 bases to trimming and J lost 4 bases, with 7 bases between them. The CDR3 totals 13 residues. For the CDR3, the DNA is TGCGCCAGCAGCTTGGAGCAGGCCTATGGCTACACCTTC. Amino acid sequence: CASSLEQAYGYTF.

The V and J genes are TRBV7-8 and TRBJ2-1, with a weak D call TRBD1 (6 bases). There are 17 residues in the CDR3. V lost 6 bases and J lost 7, with 25 bases in between. CDR1 is SGHVS, CDR2 FQNEAQ, per germline. The CDR3 DNA sequence: TGTGCCAGCAGTTTTTACCCCCGGGACACTTTCAAGAATGAGCAGTTCTTC. Translation gives CASSFYPRDTFKNEQFF.

This clonotype was seen a few times. The chain couples TRBV11-2 to TRBJ2-5; D gene uncertain. Matching the DNA end better, TRBJ2-1 makes the J call doubtful. The CDR3 extends over 12 amino acids. Germline V lookup: CDR1 SGHAT, CDR2 FQNNGV. CDR3 nucleotides: TGTGCCAGCAGCTTAGTGTGGTGGGAGCAGTTCTTC. Translating it yields CASSLVWWEQFF.

V gene TRBV29-1 combines with J gene TRBJ2-3; 8 bases align to TRBD2. The CDR3 is 13 amino acids. CDR1 is SQVTM, CDR2 ANQGSEA, per germline. J gave up 5 bases and V 7 bases, and 8 bases lay outside the gene matches. The CDR3 spells CSAPGLVVDTQYF. The CDR3 coding sequence is TGCAGCGCCCCGGGACTAGTGGTAGATACGCAGTATTTT.

This clonotype has only a few counts. The V gene is TRBV4-1, the J gene TRBJ2-5, with 13 bases that match TRBD2. V trimming: 4 bases; J trimming: 7 bases; junction bases outside the gene matches: 3. The CDR3 covers 14 residues. The germline V gene has CDR1 MGHRA and CDR2 YSYEKL. CDR3: CASSPGLAGATQYF. The CDR3 coding sequence is TGCGCCAGCAGCCCTGGACTAGCGGGAGCGACCCAGTACTTC.

The V gene is TRBV10-3, the J gene TRBJ2-5; D remains ambiguous. Trimming pared 4 bases from V and 2 bases from J, leaving 17 bases between. CDR1 ENHRY and CDR2 SYGVKD come from the germline V gene. This CDR3 has 16 residues. The CDR3 protein is CAISVTVALQQETQYF. CDR3 nucleotides: TGTGCCATCAGTGTAACAGTGGCCTTACAACAAGAGACCCAGTACTTC.

Only a few counts were recorded for this clonotype. The rearrangement links TRBV12-3 or TRBV12-4 to TRBJ2-3; 9 nucleotides line up with TRBD2. The CDR3 spans 15 residues. V lost 4 bases to trimming and J lost 2 bases; unmatched junction nucleotides: 4. Here the CDR3 DNA reads TGTGCCAGCAGTTCACGACTAGCGGACACAGATACGCAGTATTTT. It specifies CASSSRLADTDTQYF.

This clonotype was recorded a few times. The chain employs TRBV7-2 and TRBJ2-5; 8 bases agree with TRBD1. Germline CDR1 is SGHTA and CDR2 is FQGNSA. The CDR3 totals 15 residues. With 5 bases clipped from V and 0 bases from J, the junction kept 5 bases outside the gene matches. CDR3 amino acids: CASSLRQGYQETQYF. Written as DNA, the CDR3 is TGTGCCAGCAGCCTTAGACAGGGGTACCAAGAGACCCAGTACTTC. The variable domain in full, with the rest retrieved from reference TRBV7-2 and TRBJ2-5, is GAGVSQSPSNKVTEKGKDVELRCDPISGHTALYWYRQSLGQGLEFLIYFQGNSAPDKSGLPSDRFSAERTGGSVSTLTIQRTQQEDSAVYLCASSLRQGYQETQYFGPGTRLLVL.

The rearrangement uses TRBV6-6 and TRBJ2-1, with D possibly being TRBD1 or TRBD2 (5 bases each). V lost 2 bases, J lost 8 bases, and 10 bases lay in between. The CDR3 has 13 amino acids. Germline assignment: CDR1 MNHNY and CDR2 SVGAGI (reference sequence). Here the CDR3 reads CASSYRGGDEQFF. The CDR3 nucleotides read TGTGCCAGCAGTTACCGGGGCGGTGATGAGCAGTTCTTC.

The sample holds a few counts of this clonotype. At one end, the junction sequence differs from germline, possibly due to a read error. The CDR3 region is CSAPKGGQGNYGHTF. The DNA of the CDR3 is TGCAGTGCTCCCAAGGGGGGACAGGGGAACTATGGCCACACCTTC. The chain has TRBV20-1 and TRBJ1-2, with 10 positions matching TRBD1. The CDR3 consists of 15 residues. Germline loops: CDR1 DFQATT, CDR2 SNEGSKA (reference sequence).

This chain connects TRBV12-3 or TRBV12-4 to TRBJ1-5; D gene ambiguous. There are 15 residues in the CDR3. Trimming took 2 bases from V and 1 from J, leaving 9 bases between them. This chain's CDR3 is CASSLTVSSNQPQHF. The CDR3 nucleotides read TGTGCCAGCAGTTTAACAGTTTCGAGCAATCAGCCCCAGCATTTT.

The CDR3 sequence: CASSVGSGITDTQYF. The CDR3 DNA follows: TGTGCCAGCAGCGTGGGAAGCGGAATTACAGATACGCAGTATTTT. This chain connects TRBV9 to TRBJ2-3, with D possibly being TRBD2 (5 bases). The CDR3 totals 15 residues. Between the trimmed V and J ends, which lost 2 bases and 3 bases, there was a span of 13 bases. The germline gives CDR1 SGDLS, CDR2 YYNGEE.

V gene TRBV29-1 combines with J gene TRBJ1-4; tentatively, D is TRBD1 (5 bases). The CDR3 spans 13 residues. CDR1 and CDR2 from the germline V gene are SQVTM and ANQGSEA. Trimming shortened V by 7 bases and J by 4 bases, and 13 bases separated the two germline ends. The CDR3 reads CSALGAFNEKLFF. The DNA for the CDR3 is TGCAGCGCCTTAGGGGCCTTTAATGAAAAACTGTTTTTT.

The sample holds a few counts of this clonotype. The chain is built from TRBV27 and TRBJ2-1; 9 bases map to TRBD1. Trimming took 2 bases from V and 8 from J; bases not matched to a gene: 4. CDR3 length: 14 residues. CDR1 is MNHEY and CDR2 is SMNVEV in the germline V gene (reference sequence). In DNA form, the CDR3 reads TGTGCCAGCAGTTTAAACAGGGGGCCGCATGAGCAGTTCTTC. It specifies CASSLNRGPHEQFF.

This clonotype was counted a few times. V and J are TRBV20-1 and TRBJ1-2, with 7 positions matching TRBD1. The CDR3 totals 13 residues. Germline-derived CDR1 and CDR2 are DFQATT and SNEGSKA (reference sequence). V dropped 5 bases and J dropped 1; count of bases not matched to a gene: 4. In nucleotides, the CDR3 is TGCAGTGCTCTCGGACAGGTTAACTATGGCTACACCTTC. This translates into CSALGQVNYGYTF.

This clonotype has just a few counts. The V gene is TRBV5-1, the J gene TRBJ1-4, with 8 bases matching TRBD1. The trim removed 3 bases at V and 10 bases at J, leaving 8 bases unmatched. The CDR3 sequence is 14 residues long. The germline CDR1 and CDR2 sequences are SGHRS and YFSETQ. The CDR3 loop reads CASSSDLTGGKLFF. In DNA, the CDR3 is TGCGCCAGCAGCTCCGATCTCACAGGGGGAAAACTGTTTTTT.

This clonotype was seen only a few times. The chain joins TRBV18 to TRBJ1-3, with D perhaps TRBD1 (5 bases). Germline assignment: CDR1 KGHSH and CDR2 LQKENI. CDR3 size: 16 residues. Trimming removed 6 bases at V and 1 base at J, with 16 bases between. CDR3 loop: CASSNVDGGSGNTIYF. CDR3 coding DNA: TGTGCCAGCTCTAACGTCGATGGGGGATCTGGAAACACCATATATTTT.